This is a list of T cell receptor beta chains from one sample in a study of shared clonotypes between healthy human individuals. The protocol was immunoSEQ multiplex PCR, while the TCRdb copy is restricted to in-frame clones and leaves out a portion. The repertoire includes 950,000 to 1,100,000 clones, approximately 80% of them detected once, and roughly 0.55% sits in the top ten. Input material: memory CD4+ T cells from PBMCs. The receptors stem from a man between 18 and 29 years old in good health. Some clones in this sample may be carry-over from other donors' samples. The CDR3 runs from the conserved cysteine through the conserved F or W. The D gene is left open where the match is weak. The listing skips clone size in some rows; elsewhere it reads once, few, many or a size class.

>TRBV19|few|TRBJ2-3|TRBD1
CASSIDRGDTQYF
TGTGCCAGTAGTATCGACAGGGGAGATACGCAGTATTTT
>TRBV6-5|NA|TRBJ2-3|TRBD2
CASSLVLAGGTDTQYF
TGTGCCAGCAGTTTGGTCCTAGCGGGAGGGACAGATACGCAGTATTTT
>TRBV5-1|NA|TRBJ2-5|TRBD2
CASSSPRGRGETQYF
TGCGCCAGCAGCTCACCCCGGGGGAGGGGAGAGACCCAGTACTTC
>TRBV28|many|TRBJ2-1|TRBD2
CATQLGLGTYNEQFF
TGTGCCACTCAACTAGGACTAGGAACCTACAATGAGCAGTTCTTC
>TRBV5-5|NA|TRBJ1-2|NA
CASSSLWGARSNYGYTF
TGTGCCAGCAGTTCTTTATGGGGGGCAAGATCTAACTATGGCTACACCTTC
>TRBV5-4|few|TRBJ2-5|TRBD1
CASSSEQGGQETQYF
TGTGCCAGCAGCTCAGAACAGGGGGGCCAAGAGACCCAGTACTTC
>TRBV7-9|NA|TRBJ2-3|TRBD2
CASRPSGRAVGWTDTQYF
TGTGCCAGCAGGCCTAGCGGGAGGGCCGTAGGGTGGACAGATACGCAGTATTTT
>TRBV5-1|NA|TRBJ2-3|NA
CASSPRVSTDTQYF
TGCGCCAGCAGCCCCCGGGTTTCCACAGATACGCAGTATTTT
>TRBV9|few|TRBJ2-7|TRBD1
CASSAAAITGAEQYF
TGTGCCAGCAGCGCAGCGGCCATCACAGGGGCCGAGCAGTACTTC
>TRBV28|NA|TRBJ1-2|NA
CASSLRRDYGYTF
TGTGCCAGCAGTTTGAGGAGGGACTATGGCTACACCTTC
>TRBV19|NA|TRBJ2-3|NA
CASSIAGSGTDTQYF
TGTGCCAGTAGTATTGCAGGGTCGGGCACAGATACGCAGTATTTT
>TRBV6-6|NA|TRBJ1-3|NA
CASSYETPGNTIYF
TGTGCCAGCAGTTACGAGACACCCGGAAACACCATATATTTT
>TRBV28|few|TRBJ1-2|NA
CASSPGEGYTF
TGTGCCAGCAGCCCCGGCGAGGGCTACACCTTC
>TRBV18|few|TRBJ1-3|NA
CASSPPSSRGNTIYF
TGTGCCAGCTCACCACCGAGCAGCAGAGGAAACACCATATATTTT
>TRBV30|NA|TRBJ1-2|TRBD1
CAWIPDRGYGYTF
TGTGCCTGGATCCCCGACAGGGGCTATGGCTACACCTTC
>TRBV4-1|NA|TRBJ2-4|NA
CASSPRGGALAKNIQYF
TGCGCCAGCAGCCCTCGAGGTGGCGCCCTAGCCAAAAACATTCAGTACTTC
>TRBV7-8|few|TRBJ2-3|NA
CASSTNTDTQYF
TGTGCCAGCAGCACGAATACAGATACGCAGTATTTT
>TRBV5-1|NA|TRBJ1-4|TRBD1
CASSLGQGAGEKLFF
TGCGCCAGCAGCTTGGGGCAGGGGGCAGGGGAAAAACTGTTTTTT
>TRBV5-6|NA|TRBJ1-1|NA
CASSFVGTSEAFF
TGTGCCAGCAGCTTCGTGGGGACCTCCGAAGCTTTCTTT
>TRBV5-1|NA|TRBJ1-5|NA
CASSVGFDQPQHF
TGCGCCAGCAGCGTAGGGTTTGATCAGCCCCAGCATTTT
>TRBV4-2|NA|TRBJ2-7|NA
CASSQDPQVYEQYF
TGTGCCAGCAGCCAAGATCCCCAGGTCTACGAGCAGTACTTC
>TRBV7-2|few|TRBJ2-1|NA
CASSLAGPRANEQFF
TGTGCCAGCAGCTTAGCCGGGCCAAGGGCCAATGAGCAGTTCTTC
>TRBV7-6|NA|TRBJ1-1|NA
CASTAGEHTEAFF
TGTGCCAGCACCGCAGGGGAGCACACTGAAGCTTTCTTT
>TRBV28|NA|TRBJ1-5|TRBD1
CASSLQGGQPQHF
TGTGCCAGCAGTTTACAGGGGGGTCAGCCCCAGCATTTT
>TRBV7-8|few|TRBJ1-5|NA
CASSPGVGNQPQHF
TGTGCCAGCAGCCCAGGGGTGGGAAATCAGCCCCAGCATTTT
>TRBV5-4|NA|TRBJ2-3|TRBD2
CASSQRLAGGPRTDTQYF
TGTGCCAGCAGCCAAAGACTAGCGGGAGGTCCACGCACAGATACGCAGTATTTT
>TRBV7-9|NA|TRBJ1-1|NA
CASTLMNTEAFF
TGTGCCAGCACACTAATGAACACTGAAGCTTTCTTT
>TRBV5-1|NA|TRBJ2-2|NA
CASQEPPYAGELFF
TGCGCCAGTCAGGAACCCCCTTATGCCGGGGAGCTGTTTTTT
>TRBV7-6|NA|TRBJ2-7|NA
CASSARPGSYEQYF
TGTGCCAGCAGCGCGCGACCCGGAAGCTACGAGCAGTACTTC
>TRBV4-1|NA|TRBJ1-2|TRBD1
CASSPQGLVGYGYTF
TGCGCCAGCAGCCCACAGGGGTTGGTAGGCTATGGCTACACCTTC
>TRBV16|NA|TRBJ2-1|NA
CASSQRGSYNEQFF
TGTGCCAGCAGCCAGCGCGGTTCCTACAATGAGCAGTTCTTC
>TRBV30|NA|TRBJ1-5|NA
CAWSVRSSTNQPQHF
TGTGCCTGGAGTGTACGGAGCAGTACCAATCAGCCCCAGCATTTT
>TRBV28|once|TRBJ2-7|TRBD2
CASSRLAGASGEQYF
TGTGCCAGCAGCCGACTAGCGGGAGCATCAGGCGAGCAGTACTTC
>TRBV18|once|TRBJ2-1|NA
CASSPRGQGLPGNEQFF
TGTGCCAGCTCACCAAGGGGCCAGGGTCTCCCGGGCAATGAGCAGTTCTTC
>TRBV15|once|TRBJ1-5|TRBD1
CATSRPKGANQPQHF
TGTGCCACCAGCAGACCTAAGGGGGCGAATCAGCCCCAGCATTTT